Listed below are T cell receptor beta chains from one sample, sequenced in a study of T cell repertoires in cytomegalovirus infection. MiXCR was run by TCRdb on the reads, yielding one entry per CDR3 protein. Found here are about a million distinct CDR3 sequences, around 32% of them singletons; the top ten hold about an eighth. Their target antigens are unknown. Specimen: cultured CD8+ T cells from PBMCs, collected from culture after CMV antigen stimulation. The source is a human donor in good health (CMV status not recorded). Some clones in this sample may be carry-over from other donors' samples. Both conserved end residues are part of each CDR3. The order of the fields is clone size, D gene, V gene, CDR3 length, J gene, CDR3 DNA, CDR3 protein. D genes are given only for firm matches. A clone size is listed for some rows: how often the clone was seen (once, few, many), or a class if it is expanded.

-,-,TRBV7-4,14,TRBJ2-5,TGTGCCAGCAGCTTAGACGGGCGAGTCGAGACCCAGTACTTC,CASSLDGRVETQYF
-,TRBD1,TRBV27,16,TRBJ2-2,TGTGCCAGCAGATCCACAGGGGGCCGGAACACCGGGGAGCTGTTTTTT,CASRSTGGRNTGELFF
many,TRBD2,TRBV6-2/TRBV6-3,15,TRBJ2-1,TGTGCCAGCCGATTAACTAGCGGGGGAAACAATGAGCAGTTCTTC,CASRLTSGGNNEQFF
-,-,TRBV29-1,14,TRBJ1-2,TGCAGCGTTGGGGTCCAGGACGAAACCTATGGCTACACCTTC,CSVGVQDETYGYTF
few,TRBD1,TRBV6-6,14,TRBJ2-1,TGTGCCAGCAGTTACTCTGGACAGGGGGCTGAGCAGTTCTTC,CASSYSGQGAEQFF
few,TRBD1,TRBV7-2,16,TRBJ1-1,TGTGCCAGCAGCCCCTACAGGGGGCAGGGGAACACTGAAGCTTTCTTT,CASSPYRGQGNTEAFF
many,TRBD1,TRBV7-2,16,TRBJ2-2,TGTGCCAGCAGTCGAACAGGGGGCGCGTTTACCGGGGAGCTGTTTTTT,CASSRTGGAFTGELFF
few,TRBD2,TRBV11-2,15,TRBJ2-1,TGTGCCAGCAGCAGGGGACTAGCGGGGGACAATGAGCAGTTCTTC,CASSRGLAGDNEQFF
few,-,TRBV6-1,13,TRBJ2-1,TGTGCCAGCAGTGGGACAGTCTACAATGAGCAGTTCTTC,CASSGTVYNEQFF
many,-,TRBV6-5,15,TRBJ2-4,TGTGCCAGCAGCTTCGGGGGTCCGGCCAAAAACATTCAGTACTTC,CASSFGGPAKNIQYF
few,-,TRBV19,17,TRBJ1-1,TGTGCCAGTAGTATAGACCCGGCACTACCGAGGGGCACTGAAGCTTTCTTT,CASSIDPALPRGTEAFF
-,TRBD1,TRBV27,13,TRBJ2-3,TGTGCCAGCGGGACAGGGGATCAATATACGCAGTATTTT,CASGTGDQYTQYF
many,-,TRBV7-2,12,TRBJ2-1,TGTGCCAGCAGCTTCGTATGGGATGAGCAGTTCTTC,CASSFVWDEQFF
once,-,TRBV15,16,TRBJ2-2,TGTGCCACCAGCCCCATACAGGTGGGGAACACCGGGGAGCTGTTTTTT,CATSPIQVGNTGELFF
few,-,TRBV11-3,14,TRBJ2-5,TGTGCCAGCAGCCCGGACAGTTACCAAGAGACCCAGTACTTC,CASSPDSYQETQYF